This T cell receptor beta chain was observed in a study of blood T cell repertoires in COVID-19. Study context: The samples span acute and convalescent COVID-19 from the United States, Italy and Spain.

The assay was immunoSEQ multiplex PCR, and TCRdb's table has in-frame clones only and misses some. The sample includes a few hundred thousand clones, 90% of them seen just once. This CDR3 region has 19 residues. Germline loops: CDR1 MGHRA, CDR2 YSYEKL. Trimming removed 2 bases from V and 7 bases from J; junction bases left unmatched: 13. Enrollees, about 18 to 90 years old, lived in approximately 24 US areas. Participants were placed into cohorts based on the clinical history they reported. Sequenced sample: PBMCs or T cells enriched from blood (not recorded which). This sequence originates from a woman younger than 30 with acute COVID-19. The chain carries TRBV4-1 and TRBJ2-1; TRBD2 agrees at 14 bases. CDR3 in DNA: TGCGCCAGCAGCCAACAACTCTTCAGACTAGCGGGAGGGCGAAATGAGCAGTTCTTC. It codes for CASSQQLFRLAGGRNEQFF.